What follows are 8 T cell receptor beta chains derived from one specimen sequenced in a study of blood T cells in healthy people across ages. A J-beta primer mix and a sample-barcoded 5' primer were used in a second PCR of roughly 6 to 11 cycles. TCRdb analysed the 5' RACE reads with MiXCR anew, one entry per CDR3 protein. The table includes some 920,000 distinct CDR3 sequences, 45% to 60% detected once. Material for sequencing was blood. The receptor set was obtained from a woman aged 55 to 70 in good health.

The count of this clonotype is one. A much larger clonotype is one base distant, so this may be a read error. The chain is built from TRBV28 and TRBJ2-7, with D possibly TRBD2 on 5 matching bases. The J call may be in error: the DNA end matches TRBJ2-4 better. Germline CDR1 and CDR2: MDHEN and SYDVKM. There are 15 residues in the CDR3. CDR3 sequence: CASSSDGNAKNIQYF. The CDR3 DNA follows: TGTGCCAGCAGTTCCGACGGGAATGCAAAAAACATTCAGTACTTC.

This sequence joins TRBV7-9 and TRBJ2-4, with 7 nucleotides matching TRBD1. V shed 6 bases, J shed 0 bases, and the junction held 11 bases outside the gene matches. CDR1 and CDR2 (germline): SEHNR, FQNEAQ (reference sequence). The CDR3 is 17 residues long. This CDR3 reads CASRQIRGQLAKNIQYF. The CDR3 nucleotides are TGTGCCAGCAGGCAAATCCGGGGACAGTTAGCCAAAAACATTCAGTACTTC.

This chain links TRBV4-2 with TRBJ2-7, with 14 bases that match TRBD2. The CDR3 is made up of 16 amino acids. V lost 4 bases, J lost 6 bases, and 8 bases stayed unmatched. CDR1 LGHNA and CDR2 YNFKEQ come from the germline V gene. The CDR3 loop is CASSRGLAGGMSEQYF. The CDR3 DNA reads as TGTGCCAGCAGCCGAGGACTAGCGGGAGGTATGAGCGAGCAGTACTTC.

This clonotype occurred a few times. This chain uses TRBV25-1 with TRBJ2-7; 11 bases align to TRBD2. The CDR3 sequence is 13 residues long. Germline V gene lookup returns CDR1 MGHDK and CDR2 SYGVNS. The ends lost 8 bases at V and 5 bases at J; junction bases unmatched: 5. CDR3 sequence (DNA): TGTGCCAGCGAACTAGCGGGAGAGGACGAGCAGTACTTC. This sequence encodes CASELAGEDEQYF.

The J gene is TRBJ2-3, the V gene TRBV4-1; D is ambiguous. The CDR3 sequence is 14 residues long. Germline CDR1 reads MGHRA; CDR2 reads YSYEKL. V lost 1 base and J 2 bases, leaving 7 bases between the germline ends. The CDR3: CASSQAPPTDTQYF. For the CDR3, the DNA is TGCGCCAGCAGCCAAGCCCCTCCCACAGATACGCAGTATTTT.

The chain combines TRBV20-1 with TRBJ2-3; 10 bases align to TRBD2. The V gene end was trimmed by 0 bases and the J gene end by 6 bases; junction bases not matched to a gene: 6. CDR1 DFQATT and CDR2 SNEGSKA come from the germline V gene (reference sequence). There are 15 residues in the CDR3. In DNA form, the CDR3 reads TGCAGTGCTAGAGAGAGCGGGAGGGCCTTGGATACGCAGTATTTT. Translation: CSARESGRALDTQYF.

This chain joins TRBV20-1 and TRBJ2-7; unclear D gene. Trimming pared 6 bases from V and 5 bases from J, leaving 11 bases between. CDR1 is DFQATT and CDR2 is SNEGSKA in the germline V gene (reference sequence). The CDR3 extends over 11 amino acids. The CDR3 sequence: CSATTPDEQYF. The CDR3 DNA sequence: TGCAGTGCGACGACTCCGGACGAGCAGTACTTC.

With regard to this clonotype: One junction end disagrees with the germline gene, perhaps due to a read error. The gene calls are TRBV14 and TRBJ2-1; the match to TRBD2 covers 7 bases. Looked up from germline, CDR1 is SGHDN and CDR2 is FVKESK. The CDR3 consists of 16 residues. The DNA for the CDR3 is TGTGCCAGTAGCCAAGATACTAGCGTTAGACACAATGAGCAGTTCTTC. It encodes CASSQDTSVRHNEQFF.